A single sample gave rise to the 12 T cell receptor beta chains below, sequenced in a study of cytotoxic CD8 clonotypes in ibrutinib-treated CLL. The data were produced by immunoSEQ multiplex PCR, yet TCRdb's version contains in-frame clones alone and is incomplete. The data contain roughly 180,000 clones, over 55% of them singletons. This specimen was PBMCs, taken after 24 months of ibrutinib treatment. Receptors originate from a human donor with chronic lymphocytic leukemia.

This chain connects TRBV18 to TRBJ2-3; D gene ambiguous. Germline loops: CDR1 KGHSH, CDR2 LQKENI. The CDR3 spans 13 residues. Trimming took off 3 bases at V and 5 bases at J, with 9 bases between the two ends. The CDR3 protein is CASSPKWVDTQYF. The CDR3 DNA follows: TGTGCCAGCTCACCTAAGTGGGTAGATACGCAGTATTTT.

The chain has TRBV15 and TRBJ2-2, with TRBD2 matching over 10 bases. CDR1 and CDR2 from the germline V gene are LNHNV and YYDKDF (reference sequence). With V trimmed by 0 bases and J by 7 bases, 14 bases remained unmatched. This CDR3 is 19 amino acids long. CDR3 sequence (DNA): TGTGCCACCAGCAGAGATTTTACCAGCCCTAGCGGGAGTGTCGGGGAGCTGTTTTTT. Translation: CATSRDFTSPSGSVGELFF.

The chain couples TRBV27 to TRBJ1-5, with D maybe TRBD1 (5 bases). Germline V lookup: CDR1 MNHEY, CDR2 SMNVEV (reference sequence). The ends were cut back, 6 bases at V and 3 bases at J, with 15 bases in the middle. This CDR3 has 15 amino acids. CDR3: CASRWGQDNNQPQHF. The CDR3 DNA reads TGTGCCAGCAGATGGGGTCAGGACAACAATCAGCCCCAGCATTTT.

This rearrangement joins TRBV11-2 to TRBJ2-1, with 10 positions matching TRBD2. Germline values: CDR1 SGHAT, CDR2 FQNNGV. This CDR3 region has 14 residues. J was trimmed by 4 bases and V by 5 bases; bases with no gene match: 2. The CDR3 region is CASSLAGVYNEQFF. As DNA, the CDR3 is TGTGCCAGCAGCCTAGCGGGAGTTTACAATGAGCAGTTCTTC.

The V and J genes are TRBV18 and TRBJ2-5; D unresolved. The CDR3 contains 12 residues. V lost 2 bases and J 5 bases, leaving 6 bases between the germline ends. CDR1 and CDR2 (germline): KGHSH, LQKENI. The chain's CDR3 is CASSPERETQYF. The CDR3 nucleotides are TGTGCCAGCTCACCAGAAAGGGAGACCCAGTACTTC.

The table lists this clone with a few counts. Here the CDR3 DNA reads TGTGCCAGCAGCTTAAATACGGGCGGGAGCACAGATACGCAGTATTTT. Amino acids: CASSLNTGGSTDTQYF. The V call is TRBV7-3, the J call TRBJ2-3; D may be TRBD2 (5 bases). Per germline, CDR1 SGHTA and CDR2 FQGTGA. V was cut by 1 base and J by 0 bases, with 11 bases left in between. This CDR3 has 16 residues.

The chain combines TRBV5-4 with TRBJ2-7; maybe TRBD2 (5 bases). Per germline, CDR1 SGHNT and CDR2 YYREEE (reference sequence). This CDR3 spans 15 amino acids. Trimming removed 4 bases at V and 4 bases at J, with 18 bases between. This chain's CDR3 is CASSTPRAEQYEQYF. In nucleotides, the CDR3 is TGTGCCAGCAGCACCCCGAGGGCTGAACAGTACGAGCAGTACTTC.

The CDR3 DNA is TGTGCCAGCAGTAACCGGGACGTAGCCTACGAGCAGTACTTC. This encodes CASSNRDVAYEQYF. The chain uses TRBV28 and TRBJ2-7, with D tentatively TRBD1 or TRBD2 (5 bases each). Germline-derived CDR1 and CDR2 are MDHEN and SYDVKM. V lost 5 bases to trimming and J lost 2 bases, with 13 bases between them. The length of the CDR3 is 14 residues.

The chain joins TRBV28 to TRBJ2-7; 10 bases agree with TRBD2. V dropped 10 bases and J dropped 5; count of bases not matched to a gene: 8. From germline, CDR1 is MDHEN and CDR2 SYDVKM. CDR3 size: 13 residues. CDR3 sequence: CATTLAGADEQYF. For the CDR3, the DNA is TGTGCCACCACCCTAGCGGGAGCAGACGAGCAGTACTTC.

This chain joins TRBV11-3 and TRBJ2-2, with D uncertain. The V gene's germline CDR1 is SGHNT and CDR2 YENEEA. V lost 2 bases and J lost 0, with 1 base in between. The CDR3 contains 13 residues. CDR3 loop: CASSLPNTGELFF. CDR3 DNA: TGTGCCAGCAGCTTACCGAACACCGGGGAGCTGTTTTTT.

This rearrangement joins TRBV7-9 to TRBJ2-7; 7 bases are shared with TRBD2. Germline loops: CDR1 SEHNR, CDR2 FQNEAQ (reference sequence). V lost 5 bases and J lost 1; bases outside the gene matches: 8. CDR3 length: 15 amino acids. DNA of the CDR3: TGTGCCAGCAGCCCCGGGGGAGGGTTATCCTACGAGCAGTACTTC. Translating gives CASSPGGGLSYEQYF.

The rearrangement links TRBV5-1 to TRBJ2-2; D is unclear. V dropped 7 bases and J dropped 7 bases, with 17 bases sitting between them. This CDR3 comprises 14 residues. From germline, CDR1 is SGHRS and CDR2 YFSETQ. The CDR3 reads CASRPGQFDGELFF. Here the CDR3 DNA reads TGCGCCAGCCGGCCGGGTCAGTTTGACGGGGAGCTGTTTTTT.